This T cell receptor beta chain was profiled in a study of blood T cell repertoires in COVID-19. Study-wide context: Acute and convalescent COVID-19 specimens originated in the United States, Italy and Spain. PBMCs, B-cell-depleted T cells, or T cells provided the cDNA or gDNA that made up the material.

Original processing methods: Nucleated cell number was recorded as an estimate derived from reference gene primer amplification. Generated by immunoSEQ multiplex PCR, the TCRdb table keeps only in-frame clones and is missing some. V and J calls and clone size are given by that table; D and trimming were obtained from the DNA. The data contain around 110,000 clones, approximately 90% of them singletons. The CDR3 runs 14 residues. Trimming removed 8 bases from V and 0 bases from J, with 11 bases in between. Germline V gene data show CDR1 as MNHEY and CDR2 as SMNVEV (reference sequence). The chain employs TRBV27 and TRBJ2-1; weak D call: TRBD1 (6 bases). The receptor was derived from a human donor with active COVID-19. The donor label of this sample is uncertain. Sequencing was carried out using peripheral blood. As DNA, the CDR3 is TGTGCCAGCTCCGCCAGGGGCTCCTACAATGAGCAGTTCTTC. Its translation: CASSARGSYNEQFF.